The clone carrying this T cell receptor beta chain was seen ten or more times. Its antigen is currently unknown. This entry belongs to a study of molecular identifiers for immune sequencing clone quantification. Study in general: Naive CD8 cell RNA, from approximately 20,000 or 100,000 cells, was split five ways in replicates, with four sequenced. General study findings and limits: Should identical TCR molecules share a barcode, the sizes of highly expanded clones could be underestimated. Clones that exceeded 20 RNA copies held over 99% of effector molecules, yet under 1% in naive cells.

Naive CD8 T cell sorting was performed on the CD8+CD4-CCR7+CD45RA+ phenotype. One entry per CDR3 protein, called by TCRdb with MiXCR from the PCR reads. The sample has 300,000 to 400,000 distinct CDR3 sequences; under 25% are singletons. Germline-derived CDR1 and CDR2 are SGHDN and FVKESK. V dropped 1 base and J dropped 1 base, with 19 bases sitting between them. The CDR3 has 18 residues. The chain has TRBV14 and TRBJ1-1; a possible D gene is TRBD1 (5 bases). This sequence originates from a human donor in good health. Some libraries in this study had Jurkat cell RNA spiked in. Source material: naive CD8+ T cells from blood, with Jurkat cell RNA spiked in. Subset noted: FACS-sorted CD8+CD4-CCR7+CD45RA+ naive T cells. The CDR3 DNA follows: TGTGCCAGCAGCCAAGGAGCGAGATGGGACTTTCGGAACACTGAAGCTTTCTTT. Protein: CASSQGARWDFRNTEAFF. Combining the CDR3 with reference TRBV14 and TRBJ1-1 gives the whole variable domain EAGVTQFPSHSVIEKGQTVTLRCDPISGHDNLYWYRRVMGKEIKFLLHFVKESKQDESGMPNNRFLAERTGGTYSTLKVQPAELEDSGVYFCASSQGARWDFRNTEAFFGQGTRLTVV.